These 22 T cell receptor beta chains share one sample of origin, sequenced in a study of blood T cell repertoires in COVID-19. Here immunoSEQ multiplex PCR was the method, and the copy in TCRdb shows in-frame clones only, minus some. The sample holds approximately 250,000 clones, roughly 86% seen once. The sequencing sample was made of peripheral blood. The receptor set was obtained from a man aged 35 to 55 with active or convalescent COVID-19.

This chain uses TRBV5-5 with TRBJ2-1, with D hard to call. Germline-derived CDR1 and CDR2 are SGHKS and YYEKEE (reference sequence). The CDR3 runs 16 residues. V lost 4 bases, J lost 5 bases, and 19 bases lay in between. The CDR3 region has the DNA TGTGCCAGCAGCCCCAATCCAGCGCGGTTAGACAATGAGCAGTTCTTC. Its protein product is CASSPNPARLDNEQFF.

This chain uses TRBV3-1 (or the pseudogene TRBV3-2) with TRBJ1-2, with 7 positions matching TRBD1. The trim removed 4 bases at V and 4 bases at J, leaving 9 bases unmatched. The CDR3 contains 15 residues. Per germline, CDR1 LGHDT and CDR2 YNNKEL (reference sequence). This CDR3 is CASSPPDRASYGYTF. The CDR3 region has the DNA TGTGCCAGCAGCCCTCCCGACAGGGCGAGCTATGGCTACACCTTC.

This clone was detected only once. The rearrangement links TRBV7-2 to TRBJ1-5; 8 bases agree with TRBD1. Germline V gene sequence: CDR1 SGHTA, CDR2 FQGNSA. This CDR3 contains 15 residues. J gave up 7 bases and V 5 bases, and 10 bases lay outside the gene matches. The CDR3 DNA sequence: TGTGCCAGCAGCGGAAAAGGACAGGGTGCCCAGCCCCAGCATTTT. Residues: CASSGKGQGAQPQHF. Full variable domain (outside the CDR3, taken from reference TRBV7-2 and TRBJ1-5): GAGVSQSPSNKVTEKGKDVELRCDPISGHTALYWYRQSLGQGLEFLIYFQGNSAPDKSGLPSDRFSAERTGGSVSTLTIQRTQQEDSAVYLCASSGKGQGAQPQHFGDGTRLSIL.

The chain carries TRBV30 and TRBJ1-1; TRBD1 matches 9 bases. This CDR3 region has 17 residues. Per the germline V gene, CDR1 is GTSNPN and CDR2 is SVGIG (reference sequence). V trimming: 5 bases; J trimming: 6 bases; junction bases outside the gene matches: 19. The CDR3, as DNA: TGTGCCTGGGCTAGAACCGGGACAGGGTTGCTTTCCGCTGAAGCTTTCTTT. Protein product: CAWARTGTGLLSAEAFF.

The chain links TRBV9 to TRBJ1-2, with 8 bases fitting TRBD1. V lost 3 bases and J lost 5; bases outside the gene matches: 6. Per germline, CDR1 SGDLS and CDR2 YYNGEE. The CDR3 runs 14 residues. DNA of the CDR3: TGTGCCAGCAGCGCGCCGGGACAGGTTTATGGCTACACCTTC. It yields the protein CASSAPGQVYGYTF.

The chain couples TRBV9 to TRBJ2-4; D ambiguous. The V gene lost 0 bases and the J gene lost 6 bases, with 16 bases spanning the gap. This CDR3 has 16 amino acids. Germline V gives CDR1 SGDLS, CDR2 YYNGEE. The CDR3 bases are TGTGCCAGCAGCGTAGCTGACGGCCCGCCTAGAAACATTCAGTACTTC. Encoded protein: CASSVADGPPRNIQYF. The whole variable domain, filled in from reference TRBV9 and TRBJ2-4, reads DSGVTQTPKHLITATGQRVTLRCSPRSGDLSVYWYQQSLDQGLQFLIQYYNGEERAKGNILERFSAQQFPDLHSELNLSSLELGDSALYFCASSVADGPPRNIQYFGAGTRLSVL.

V usage is TRBV6-5 and J usage is TRBJ1-6; 7 bases map to TRBD1. The CDR3 loop spans 13 amino acids. Unmatched junction bases numbered 7, after V lost 7 bases and J lost 10 bases. Germline assignment: CDR1 MNHEY and CDR2 SVGAGI. Here the CDR3 reads CASMRGGGSPLHF. The CDR3 DNA sequence: TGTGCCAGCATGCGAGGGGGCGGCTCACCCCTCCACTTT.

The chain links TRBV18 to TRBJ2-2; tentatively, D is TRBD1 (6 bases). V lost 4 bases and J 0 bases, leaving 9 bases between the germline ends. The CDR3 extends over 15 amino acids. Per the germline V gene, CDR1 is KGHSH and CDR2 is LQKENI. The CDR3 region is CASSRRDTNTGELFF. The CDR3 bases are TGTGCCAGCTCACGTCGGGACACGAACACCGGGGAGCTGTTTTTT.

The V gene is TRBV12-3 or TRBV12-4, the J gene TRBJ2-1; D possibly corresponds to TRBD1 (6 bases). The V and J ends lost 7 bases and 3 bases respectively, with 10 bases between them. This CDR3 region has 13 residues. This CDR3 is CASNRVDYNEQFF. CDR3 bases: TGTGCCAGCAACAGGGTTGACTACAATGAGCAGTTCTTC.

The chain carries TRBV2 and TRBJ2-7; D not resolved. This CDR3 contains 12 residues. The germline V and J ends were trimmed by 5 bases and 4 bases, with 9 bases remaining between them. In germline, CDR1 is SNHLY, CDR2 FYNNEI. The CDR3 loop is CASSPDWYEQYF. The CDR3 bases are TGTGCCAGCAGTCCAGATTGGTACGAGCAGTACTTC.

The genes are TRBV18 and TRBJ2-7, with TRBD2 identical over 8 bases. This CDR3 has 18 amino acids. Germline lookup yields CDR1 KGHSH and CDR2 LQKENI. The V gene end was trimmed by 3 bases and the J gene end by 0 bases; junction bases not matched to a gene: 13. The CDR3 DNA reads TGTGCCAGCTCACCGCATTCGCCGGGGGGGCATAACTCCTACGAGCAGTACTTC. As protein: CASSPHSPGGHNSYEQYF.

The V call is TRBV28, the J call TRBJ1-4; tentative D call: TRBD1 (6 bases). The V end was cut by 6 bases, the J end by 7 bases, with 12 bases between. The CDR3 sequence is 13 residues long. Germline lookup yields CDR1 MDHEN and CDR2 SYDVKM. The CDR3 sequence: CASSSGQFEKLFF. The CDR3 coding sequence is TGTGCCAGCAGCTCCGGACAGTTTGAAAAACTGTTTTTT.

This clone occurred once. This rearrangement joins TRBV28 to TRBJ2-3, with TRBD2 matching over 7 bases. CDR3 length: 13 residues. The V gene end was trimmed by 10 bases and the J gene end by 5 bases; junction bases not matched to a gene: 9. CDR1 and CDR2 (germline): MDHEN, SYDVKM. CDR3 bases: TGTGCCACCTCGGCTAGCGGAAGAGATACGCAGTATTTT. It is translated as CATSASGRDTQYF.

The chain carries TRBV18 and TRBJ2-5; maybe TRBD1 (5 bases). The CDR3 extends over 17 amino acids. Germline assignment: CDR1 KGHSH and CDR2 LQKENI. The V end was cut by 0 bases, the J end by 5 bases, with 19 bases between. The CDR3: CASSPPSKGIQWETQYF. CDR3 nucleotide sequence: TGTGCCAGCTCACCACCGTCAAAGGGGATTCAATGGGAGACCCAGTACTTC.

The CDR3 sequence: CASRRDGTFTDTQYF. DNA for the CDR3: TGTGCCAGCAGGCGGGACGGTACCTTCACAGATACGCAGTATTTT. The V call is TRBV27, the J call TRBJ2-3; D is possibly TRBD2 (6 bases). V was pared by 6 bases and J by 2 bases, with 15 bases between. Germline assignment: CDR1 MNHEY and CDR2 SMNVEV (reference sequence). CDR3 length: 15 residues.

The V gene is TRBV27, the J gene TRBJ1-5; D is possibly TRBD1 (5 bases). There are 16 residues in the CDR3. V gave up 4 bases and J gave up 2 bases, with 15 bases separating them. Germline V lookup: CDR1 MNHEY, CDR2 SMNVEV (reference sequence). The CDR3 region has the DNA TGTGCCAGCAGTTGGAGGGGCGGTTGGGGCAATCAGCCCCAGCATTTT. Translating it yields CASSWRGGWGNQPQHF.

V and J are TRBV14 and TRBJ1-1, with 9 bases aligning to TRBD1. V lost 4 bases to trimming and J lost 3 bases; unmatched junction nucleotides: 0. The germline gives CDR1 SGHDN, CDR2 FVKESK. This CDR3 has 13 amino acids. CDR3 in DNA: TGTGCCAGCAGCCGACAGGGGGACACTGAAGCTTTCTTT. It codes for CASSRQGDTEAFF.

DNA of the CDR3: TGTGCCAGCAGCTTAGCTAGACAGGGGGCCAACACTGAAGCTTTCTTT. Translated: CASSLARQGANTEAFF. This rearrangement joins TRBV11-1 to TRBJ1-1; 10 bases align to TRBD1. The CDR3 is 16 amino acids. The V gene end was trimmed by 0 bases and the J gene end by 2 bases; junction bases not matched to a gene: 3. Germline loops: CDR1 SGHAT, CDR2 FQDESV (reference sequence).

The V call is TRBV5-1, the J call TRBJ2-5; the match to TRBD1 covers 11 bases. Germline assignment: CDR1 SGHRS and CDR2 YFSETQ. Unmatched junction bases numbered 2, after V lost 3 bases and J lost 4 bases. This CDR3 is built from 14 residues. CDR3 amino acids: CASSWTGGTETQYF. The CDR3 coding sequence is TGCGCCAGCAGCTGGACAGGGGGCACAGAGACCCAGTACTTC.

The chain combines TRBV12-3 or TRBV12-4 with TRBJ1-1; D is unclear. This CDR3 is 13 amino acids long. V lost 0 bases and J 8 bases, leaving 10 bases between the germline ends. The CDR3 here is CASSLAPEREAFF. The CDR3 region has the DNA TGTGCCAGCAGTTTAGCCCCGGAGAGGGAAGCTTTCTTT.

The chain joins TRBV10-3 to TRBJ2-5; 9 bases align to TRBD2. Germline CDR1 and CDR2: ENHRY and SYGVKD. V dropped 4 bases and J dropped 5; count of bases not matched to a gene: 11. This CDR3 is 16 amino acids long. The CDR3 region has the DNA TGTGCCATCAGTGCGACAATGGCGGGGGGGCGGGAGACCCAGTACTTC. It is translated as CAISATMAGGRETQYF.

The J gene is TRBJ2-1, the V gene TRBV11-1; tentative D call: TRBD2 (5 bases). The CDR3 is 13 residues long. With 5 bases removed from V and 10 bases from J, the gap between germline ends came to 15 bases. Germline CDR1 is SGHAT and CDR2 is FQDESV (reference sequence). The CDR3 DNA is TGTGCCAGCAGCCCGGGTGGGGAGAGGGAGCAGTTCTTC. Translating it yields CASSPGGEREQFF.